This record looks at one TCR beta chain sequence and its context. Its cognate antigen is unknown. These data originate in a study of OX40 agonist ivuxolimab in advanced cancers. Study at large: Patients were dosed with the agonistic anti-OX40 (CD134) antibody ivuxolimab. Hepatocellular carcinoma, melanoma, renal cell or head and neck cancer affected the dose-escalation patients. Findings and limits, study-wide: Relative to CD4+, CD8+ T cells held more expanded clones on average. Among the lowest levels of clonal expansion were found in partial responders at 0.1-3.0 mg/kg.

Clones were sequenced by immunoSEQ multiplex PCR, and TCRdb holds only the in-frame ones, with some missing. The table includes approximately 25,000 clones, about 77% detected once. The receptor comes from an adult with an advanced solid tumor such as melanoma, head and neck, liver or kidney cancer. Sequenced here: CD4+ or CD8+ T cells sorted from blood, sampled in a trial of the OX40 agonist ivuxolimab.

DNA for the CDR3: TGTGCCAGCATCCTCGGACAGGGGCCAGGAAATGAGCAGTTCTTC. It is translated as CASILGQGPGNEQFF. The chain recombines TRBV6-6 with TRBJ2-1; 9 nucleotides align to TRBD1. The CDR3 sequence is 15 residues long. J lost 7 bases, V lost 7 bases, and 11 bases had no gene match. The germline V gene encodes CDR1 MNHNY and CDR2 SVGAGI (reference sequence).